Listed here is a single TCR beta chain. Germline assignment: CDR1 LGHNA and CDR2 YNFKEQ. The CDR3 sequence is 15 residues long. V lost 3 bases, J lost 1 base, and 13 bases lay in between. Profiled with immunoSEQ multiplex PCR; TCRdb holds only in-frame clones, not every one. This sample has around 41,000 clones, with approximately 90% found just once. The sample is drawn from a study of OX40 agonist ivuxolimab in advanced cancers. The origin of this receptor is an adult with an advanced solid tumor such as melanoma, head and neck, liver or kidney cancer. This sequence joins TRBV4-2 and TRBJ2-7, with D possibly matching TRBD2 (6 bases). Sequencing was performed on CD4+ or CD8+ T cells sorted from blood, taken in a trial of the OX40 agonist ivuxolimab. As DNA, the CDR3 is TGTGCCAGCAGCCACCGGGACTCCGATTCCTACGAGCAGTACTTC. This encodes CASSHRDSDSYEQYF.